These 20 T cell receptor beta chains originate from one sample sequenced in a study of T-cell reconstitution after alpha-beta-depleted transplantation in children. This sample's TCRbeta library carried unique molecular identifier barcodes. TCRdb re-analysed the PCR reads in MiXCR, keeping a single row per CDR3 protein. This sample carries tens of thousands of distinct CDR3 sequences, roughly 16% of them seen once, and the ten largest clones take about 20%. The sample consisted of PBMCs, mostly from graft donor cells, taken 180 days after TCRalphabeta/CD19-depleted stem cell transplant. These receptors came from a male patient aged 2 to 10 who had a stem cell transplant for acute lymphoblastic leukemia, so the T cells may come from the graft donor.

This clonotype was observed at least ten times. The chain combines TRBV20-1 with TRBJ2-5, with D possibly TRBD2 on 5 matching bases. CDR3 length: 11 amino acids. Germline V gene lookup returns CDR1 DFQATT and CDR2 SNEGSKA (reference sequence). The V end was cut by 2 bases, the J end by 5 bases, with 6 bases between. CDR3 in DNA: TGCAGTGCTAGAAAGCGGGAGACCCAGTACTTC. Translation gives CSARKRETQYF.

In this sample, this clonotype turned up many times. This sequence joins TRBV5-6 and TRBJ2-7; D ambiguous. V was shortened by 6 bases and J by 3 bases, with 19 bases between the two germline ends. CDR1 and CDR2 (germline): SGHDT, YYEEEE. The CDR3 runs to 15 residues. This CDR3 is CASTFLGNGHYEQYF. The CDR3 bases are TGTGCCAGCACCTTTCTTGGTAACGGCCACTACGAGCAGTACTTC.

The sample holds many counts of this clonotype. The chain carries TRBV27 and TRBJ1-2; 8 nucleotides line up with TRBD1. The CDR3 extends over 16 amino acids. Germline lookup yields CDR1 MNHEY and CDR2 SMNVEV (reference sequence). Germline trimming cut 4 bases from V and 5 bases from J; bases unmatched to any gene: 12. The CDR3 region is CASSSIRGQGSYGYTF. The CDR3 coding sequence is TGTGCCAGCAGTTCCATCCGAGGACAGGGATCTTATGGCTACACCTTC.

V usage is TRBV7-2 and J usage is TRBJ2-6, with D unclear. Germline V gene sequence: CDR1 SGHTA, CDR2 FQGNSA. Trimming shortened V by 5 bases and J by 0 bases, and 5 bases separated the two germline ends. The CDR3 is 14 amino acids. CDR3 region: CASSALSGANVLTF. In DNA form, the CDR3 reads TGTGCCAGCAGCGCTCTCTCTGGGGCCAACGTCCTGACTTTC.

The rearrangement uses TRBV5-1 and TRBJ2-1; 12 nucleotides match TRBD2. CDR1 is SGHRS, CDR2 YFSETQ, per germline. This CDR3 contains 15 residues. V was clipped by 4 bases and J by 5 bases; unmatched bases: 4. Here the CDR3 reads CASSRGLAGNNEQFF. CDR3 coding DNA: TGCGCCAGCAGCCGAGGACTAGCGGGGAACAATGAGCAGTTCTTC.

Remarks on this clonotype: A junction end diverges from the germline sequence, so it may reflect a read error. The chain combines TRBV5-1 with TRBJ1-4; the D gene is possibly TRBD1 (6 bases). The V gene's germline CDR1 is SGHRS and CDR2 YFSETQ. This CDR3 contains 15 residues. CDR3 residues: CASGFLRGQNEKLFF. CDR3 nucleotides: TGCGCCAGCGGCTTTCTACGGGGGCAAAATGAAAAACTGTTTTTT.

There are many counts of this clonotype. This chain connects TRBV3-1 to TRBJ2-1; D may match TRBD1 or TRBD2 (6 bases each). The V end lost 6 bases, the J end lost 0 bases, and 18 bases lay between the germline ends. Per germline, CDR1 LGHDT and CDR2 YNNKEL (reference sequence). The CDR3 totals 17 residues. CDR3 sequence reads: CASSGPGGKGSYNEQFF. Here the CDR3 DNA reads TGTGCCAGCAGTGGCCCCGGGGGCAAGGGCTCCTACAATGAGCAGTTCTTC.

There are a few counts of this clonotype. This chain links TRBV2 with TRBJ1-1; D ambiguous. The CDR3 contains 13 residues. Per germline, CDR1 SNHLY and CDR2 FYNNEI. Trimming cost V 3 bases and J 5 bases, with 10 bases left between them. This CDR3 reads CASSDNWMTEAFF. The CDR3 coding sequence is TGTGCCAGCAGTGATAACTGGATGACTGAAGCTTTCTTT.

The table lists this clonotype with many counts. The J gene is TRBJ2-7, the V gene TRBV27; D is perhaps TRBD2 (6 bases). Germline CDR1 reads MNHEY; CDR2 reads SMNVEV (reference sequence). Deletions cut 5 bases from V and 7 bases from J, with 15 bases between. There are 13 residues in the CDR3. The CDR3 nucleotides are TGTGCCAGCAGTCCTGGAGGGTACGGTGAGCAGTACTTC. This translates into CASSPGGYGEQYF.

The J gene is TRBJ1-1, the V gene TRBV6-5, with TRBD1 as a possible D gene (6 bases). Germline CDR1 MNHEY, CDR2 SVGAGI. V was pared by 6 bases and J by 4 bases, with 15 bases between. There are 14 residues in the CDR3. The DNA of the CDR3 is TGTGCCAGCAGGTACAGGGAGCTCACCACTGAAGCTTTCTTT. It codes for CASRYRELTTEAFF.

This clonotype was seen more than once but under ten times. The chain has TRBV6-2 or TRBV6-3 and TRBJ2-7, with 10 bases fitting TRBD2. V dropped 4 bases and J dropped 4; count of bases not matched to a gene: 1. The CDR3 runs to 13 residues. Germline CDR1 and CDR2: MNHEY and SVGEGT. CDR3 sequence: CASSLTSGYEQYF. Here the CDR3 DNA reads TGTGCCAGCAGTTTGACTAGCGGGTACGAGCAGTACTTC.

The table lists this clonotype with a few counts. This chain connects TRBV6-1 to TRBJ2-6, with D unresolved. The CDR3 is 15 amino acids. The germline V and J ends were trimmed by 6 bases and 0 bases, with 9 bases remaining between them. CDR1 and CDR2 (germline): MNHNS, SASEGT. CDR3 sequence (DNA): TGTGCCAGCAGGGCTCCGGGCTCTGGGGCCAACGTCCTGACTTTC. The encoded protein is CASRAPGSGANVLTF.

V gene TRBV10-3 combines with J gene TRBJ1-2; D gene unclear. Germline lookup yields CDR1 ENHRY and CDR2 SYGVKD. CDR3 length equals 16 residues. V gave up 4 bases and J gave up 5 bases, with 20 bases separating them. This CDR3 reads CAISGYKEDGDYGYTF. CDR3 bases: TGTGCCATCAGTGGCTACAAGGAGGACGGTGATTATGGCTACACCTTC.

This clonotype was seen at least ten times. V usage is TRBV7-2 and J usage is TRBJ2-1; D is ambiguous. The CDR3 covers 15 residues. Germline values: CDR1 SGHTA, CDR2 FQGNSA. Deletions cut 1 base from V and 6 bases from J, with 13 bases between. Here the CDR3 reads CASSLVVSVTNEQFF. In DNA form, the CDR3 reads TGTGCCAGCAGCTTAGTAGTAAGCGTGACCAATGAGCAGTTCTTC.

In regard to this clonotype: At one boundary the junction diverges from the germline segment, which might be a read error. The chain has TRBV6-1 and TRBJ1-2; no reliable D call. Germline CDR1 reads MNHNS; CDR2 reads SASEGT. CDR3 length: 12 residues. The CDR3 sequence is CASREDNYGYTF. The CDR3, as DNA: TGTGCCAGCAGGGAAGATAACTATGGCTACACCTTC.

For this clonotype: This could be a read error, since a much larger clone is one nucleotide away. The gene calls are TRBV12-3 or TRBV12-4 and TRBJ1-2, with a possible D match to TRBD1 (5 bases). The CDR3 totals 13 residues. CDR3 region: CASSFTRVYGDTF. The CDR3 DNA reads as TGTGCCAGCAGTTTTACCAGGGTCTATGGCGACACCTTC.

Only a few counts were recorded for this clonotype. The J gene is TRBJ2-7, the V gene TRBV7-9, with a weak D call TRBD1 (6 bases). CDR1 is SEHNR, CDR2 FQNEAQ, per germline (reference sequence). Trimming left V 5 bases short and J 5 bases short, with 10 bases between. CDR3 length equals 12 residues. The CDR3 nucleotides are TGTGCCAGCAGCCACACAGGGAACGAGCAGTACTTC. It is translated as CASSHTGNEQYF.

The rearrangement links TRBV12-3 or TRBV12-4 to TRBJ2-7; possibly TRBD1 for D (5 bases). V lost 2 bases and J 0 bases, leaving 8 bases between the germline ends. The CDR3 is 14 residues long. CDR3 sequence (DNA): TGTGCCAGCAGTTTACAGGGTGGCTCCTACGAGCAGTACTTC. This encodes CASSLQGGSYEQYF.

CDR3 in amino acids: CSARDVRQFF. The CDR3 DNA sequence: TGCAGTGCTAGGGATGTGAGGCAGTTCTTC. This rearrangement joins TRBV20-1 to TRBJ2-1; unclear D gene. The germline V gene has CDR1 DFQATT and CDR2 SNEGSKA (reference sequence). The CDR3 loop spans 10 amino acids. V dropped 3 bases and J dropped 12 bases, with 9 bases sitting between them.

The V call is TRBV4-3, the J call TRBJ1-4; unclear D gene. CDR3 length equals 15 residues. The V end lost 0 bases, the J end lost 6 bases, and 11 bases lay between the germline ends. Per the germline V gene, CDR1 is LGHNA and CDR2 is YSLEER. CDR3 DNA sequence: TGCGCCAGCAGCCAAGATATGGGGTTGTATGAAAAACTGTTTTTT. Translation gives CASSQDMGLYEKLFF.